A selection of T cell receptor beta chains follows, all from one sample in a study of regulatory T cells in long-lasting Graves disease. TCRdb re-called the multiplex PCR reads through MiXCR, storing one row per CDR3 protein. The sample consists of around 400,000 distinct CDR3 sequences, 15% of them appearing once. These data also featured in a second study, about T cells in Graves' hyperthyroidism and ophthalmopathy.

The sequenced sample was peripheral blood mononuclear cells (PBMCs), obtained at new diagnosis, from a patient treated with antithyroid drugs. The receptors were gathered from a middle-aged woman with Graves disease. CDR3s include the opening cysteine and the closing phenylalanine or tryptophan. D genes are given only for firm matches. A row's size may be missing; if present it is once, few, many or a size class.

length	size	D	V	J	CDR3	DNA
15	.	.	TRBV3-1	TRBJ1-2	CASSQQRTTLYGYTF	TGTGCCAGCAGCCAACAGCGTACCACTCTCTATGGCTACACCTTC
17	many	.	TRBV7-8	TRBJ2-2	CASSLARVVPGTGELFF	TGTGCCAGCAGCTTAGCGAGGGTAGTCCCGGGCACCGGGGAGCTGTTTTTT
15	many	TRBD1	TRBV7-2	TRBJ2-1	CASSLEGTEYNEQFF	TGTGCCAGCAGCTTAGAGGGGACAGAGTACAATGAGCAGTTCTTC
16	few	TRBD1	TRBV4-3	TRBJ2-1	CASSQDGGTGGNEQFF	TGCGCCAGCAGCCAAGATGGAGGGACAGGGGGCAATGAGCAGTTCTTC
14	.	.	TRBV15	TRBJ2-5	CATSREDRQETQYF	TGTGCCACCAGCAGAGAAGACAGGCAAGAGACCCAGTACTTC
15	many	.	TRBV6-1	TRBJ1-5	CASSAGTDSNQPQHF	TGTGCCAGCAGTGCCGGGACGGATAGCAATCAGCCCCAGCATTTT
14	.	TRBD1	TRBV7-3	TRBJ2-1	CASSLLQGVNEQFF	TGTGCCAGCAGCTTACTCCAGGGGGTCAATGAGCAGTTCTTC
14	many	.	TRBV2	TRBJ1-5	CASTPTATHQPQHF	TGTGCCAGCACTCCGACAGCTACTCATCAGCCCCAGCATTTT
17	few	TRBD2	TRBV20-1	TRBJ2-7	CSARDAAWASGNYEQYF	TGCAGTGCTAGAGACGCCGCTTGGGCTAGCGGTAACTACGAGCAGTACTTC
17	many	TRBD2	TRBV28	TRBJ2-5	CASKDRGTSGSQETQYF	TGTGCCAGCAAGGATCGGGGGACTAGCGGGAGTCAAGAGACCCAGTACTTC